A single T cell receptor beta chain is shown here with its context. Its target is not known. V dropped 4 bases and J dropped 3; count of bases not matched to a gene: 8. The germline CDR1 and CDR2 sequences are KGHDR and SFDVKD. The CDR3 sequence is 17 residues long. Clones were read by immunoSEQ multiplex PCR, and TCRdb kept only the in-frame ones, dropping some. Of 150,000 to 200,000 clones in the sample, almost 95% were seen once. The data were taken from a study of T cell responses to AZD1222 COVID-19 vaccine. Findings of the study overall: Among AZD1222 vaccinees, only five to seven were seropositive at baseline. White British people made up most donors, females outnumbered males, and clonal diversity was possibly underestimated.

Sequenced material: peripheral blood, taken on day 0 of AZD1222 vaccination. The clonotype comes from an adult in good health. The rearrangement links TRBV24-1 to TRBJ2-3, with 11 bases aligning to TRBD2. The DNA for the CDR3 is TGTGCCACCAGTGAAACAACTAGCGGGAGTAGAACAGATACGCAGTATTTT. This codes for CATSETTSGSRTDTQYF.